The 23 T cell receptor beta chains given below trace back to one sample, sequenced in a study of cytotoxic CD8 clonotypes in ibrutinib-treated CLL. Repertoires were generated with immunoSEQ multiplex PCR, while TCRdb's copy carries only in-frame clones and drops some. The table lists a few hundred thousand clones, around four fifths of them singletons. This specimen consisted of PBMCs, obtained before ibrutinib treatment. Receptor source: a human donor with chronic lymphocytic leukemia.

CDR3: CASSFNRDRLFF. DNA of the CDR3: TGCGCCAGCAGCTTCAACAGGGATAGGCTGTTTTTT. The rearrangement links TRBV5-1 to TRBJ1-4; TRBD1 is a possible D gene (6 bases). The germline V and J ends were trimmed by 2 bases and 14 bases, with 13 bases remaining between them. The CDR3 totals 12 residues. Germline-derived CDR1 and CDR2 are SGHRS and YFSETQ. The full variable domain, with the rest looked up from reference TRBV5-1 and TRBJ1-4, is KAGVTQTPRYLIKTRGQQVTLSCSPISGHRSVSWYQQTPGQGLQFLFEYFSETQRNKGNFPGRFSGRQFSNSRSEMNVSTLELGDSALYLCASSFNRDRLFFGSGTQLSVL.

The CDR3 nucleotides read TGCGCCAGCAGCTTTAGCGGTTGGGTTCAGGGGGAGACCCAGTACTTC. It translates to CASSFSGWVQGETQYF. This rearrangement joins TRBV5-1 to TRBJ2-5; the D gene could be TRBD1 or TRBD2 (6 bases each). The CDR3 totals 16 residues. Germline CDR1 SGHRS, CDR2 YFSETQ. Trimming took off 2 bases at V and 5 bases at J, with 19 bases between the two ends.

For the CDR3, the DNA is TGTGCCAGCAGCTTGGTAACAGGGTCGAGTAGTGAAGCTTTCTTT. Translating gives CASSLVTGSSSEAFF. The chain combines TRBV5-4 with TRBJ1-1; D may be TRBD1 (6 bases). The CDR3 extends over 15 amino acids. In germline, CDR1 is SGHNT, CDR2 YYREEE (reference sequence). Trimming removed 0 bases from V and 7 bases from J, with 16 bases in between.

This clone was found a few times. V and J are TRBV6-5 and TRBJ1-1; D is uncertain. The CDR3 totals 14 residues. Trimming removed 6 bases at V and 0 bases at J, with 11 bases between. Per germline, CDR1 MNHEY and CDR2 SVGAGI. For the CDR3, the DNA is TGTGCCAGCAGCCGAGTGGGGTTGAACACTGAAGCTTTCTTT. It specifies CASSRVGLNTEAFF.

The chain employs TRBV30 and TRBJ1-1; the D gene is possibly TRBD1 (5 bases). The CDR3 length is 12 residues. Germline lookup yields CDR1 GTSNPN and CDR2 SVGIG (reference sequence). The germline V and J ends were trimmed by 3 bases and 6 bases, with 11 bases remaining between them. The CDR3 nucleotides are TGTGCCTGGAGAGAACAACAGGCTGAAGCTTTCTTT. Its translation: CAWREQQAEAFF. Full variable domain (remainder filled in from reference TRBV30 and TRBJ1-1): SQTIHQWPATLVQPVGSPLSLECTVEGTSNPNLYWYRQAAGRGLQLLFYSVGIGQISSEVPQNLSASRPQDRQFILSSKKLLLSDSGFYLCAWREQQAEAFFGQGTRLTVV.

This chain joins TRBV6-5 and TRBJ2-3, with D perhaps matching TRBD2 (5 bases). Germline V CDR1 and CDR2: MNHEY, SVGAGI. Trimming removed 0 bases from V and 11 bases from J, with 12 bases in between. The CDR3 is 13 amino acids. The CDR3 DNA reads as TGTGCCAGCAGTTACTCGAGCAGCGGAAAGCAGTATTTT. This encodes CASSYSSSGKQYF.

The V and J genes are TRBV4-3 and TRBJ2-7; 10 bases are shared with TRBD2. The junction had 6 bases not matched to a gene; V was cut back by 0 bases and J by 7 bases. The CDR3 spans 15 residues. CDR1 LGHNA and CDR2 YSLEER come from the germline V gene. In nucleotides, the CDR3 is TGCGCCAGCAGCCAAGATCTAGCGGGAGCGGAAGAGCAGTACTTC. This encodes CASSQDLAGAEEQYF.

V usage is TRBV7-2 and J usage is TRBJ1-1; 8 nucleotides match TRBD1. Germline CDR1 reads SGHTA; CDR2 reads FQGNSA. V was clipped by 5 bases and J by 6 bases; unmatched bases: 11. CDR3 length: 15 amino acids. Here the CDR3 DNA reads TGTGCCAGCAGCCGCATTGACAGGGGAGGCCCTGAAGCTTTCTTT. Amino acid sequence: CASSRIDRGGPEAFF.

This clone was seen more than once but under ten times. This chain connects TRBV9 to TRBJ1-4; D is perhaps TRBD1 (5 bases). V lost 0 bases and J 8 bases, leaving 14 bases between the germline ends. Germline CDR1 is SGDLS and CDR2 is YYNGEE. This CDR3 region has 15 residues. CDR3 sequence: CASSVGPGRGEKLFF. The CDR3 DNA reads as TGTGCCAGCAGCGTAGGCCCTGGACGGGGCGAAAAACTGTTTTTT.

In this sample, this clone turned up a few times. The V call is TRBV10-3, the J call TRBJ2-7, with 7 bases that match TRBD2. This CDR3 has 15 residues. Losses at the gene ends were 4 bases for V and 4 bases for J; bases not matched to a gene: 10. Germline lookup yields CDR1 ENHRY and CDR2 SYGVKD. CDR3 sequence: CAISGEGGGIYEQYF. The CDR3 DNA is TGTGCCATCAGTGGAGAAGGCGGGGGAATTTACGAGCAGTACTTC.

The CDR3: CASSLGQGSNQPQHF. CDR3 nucleotide sequence: TGTGCCAGCAGCCTCGGACAGGGAAGCAATCAGCCCCAGCATTTT. The rearrangement links TRBV11-2 to TRBJ1-5, with 8 bases aligning to TRBD1. The CDR3 has 15 amino acids. J lost 1 base, V lost 5 bases, and 4 bases had no gene match. In germline, CDR1 is SGHAT, CDR2 FQNNGV. Drawing the rest from reference TRBV11-2 and TRBJ1-5, the complete variable domain is EAGVAQSPRYKIIEKRQSVAFWCNPISGHATLYWYQQILGQGPKLLIQFQNNGVVDDSQLPKDRFSAERLKGVDSTLKIQPAKLEDSAVYLCASSLGQGSNQPQHFGDGTRLSIL.

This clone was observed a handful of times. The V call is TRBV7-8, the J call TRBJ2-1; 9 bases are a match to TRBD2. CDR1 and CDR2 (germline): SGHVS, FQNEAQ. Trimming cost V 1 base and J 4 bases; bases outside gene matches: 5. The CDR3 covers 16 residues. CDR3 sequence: CASSLEGLARYNEQFF. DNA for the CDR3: TGTGCCAGCAGCTTAGAAGGACTAGCGAGATACAATGAGCAGTTCTTC.

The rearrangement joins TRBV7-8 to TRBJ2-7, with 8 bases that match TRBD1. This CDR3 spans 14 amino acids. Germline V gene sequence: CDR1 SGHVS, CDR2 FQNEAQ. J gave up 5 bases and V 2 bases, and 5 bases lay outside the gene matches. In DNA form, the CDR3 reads TGTGCCAGCAGCTTACTGGACAGGGCTAACGAGCAGTACTTC. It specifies CASSLLDRANEQYF.

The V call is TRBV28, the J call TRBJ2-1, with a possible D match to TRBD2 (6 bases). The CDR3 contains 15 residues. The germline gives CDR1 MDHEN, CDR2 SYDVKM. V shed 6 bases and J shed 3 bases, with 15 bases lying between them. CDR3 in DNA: TGTGCCAGCAGGGTGGGGGGAGCTGGCTACAATGAGCAGTTCTTC. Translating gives CASRVGGAGYNEQFF.

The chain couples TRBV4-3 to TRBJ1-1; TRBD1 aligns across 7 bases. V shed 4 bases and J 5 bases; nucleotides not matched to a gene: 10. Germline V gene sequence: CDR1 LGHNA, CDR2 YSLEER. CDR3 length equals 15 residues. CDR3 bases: TGCGCCAGCAGCCGATGGACAGGAGTGGATACTGAAGCTTTCTTT. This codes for CASSRWTGVDTEAFF.

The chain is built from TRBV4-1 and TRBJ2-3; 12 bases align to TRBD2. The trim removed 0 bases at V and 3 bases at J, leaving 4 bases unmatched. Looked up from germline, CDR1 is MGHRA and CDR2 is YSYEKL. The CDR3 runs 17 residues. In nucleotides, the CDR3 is TGCGCCAGCAGCCAAGATGCCACTAGCGGGGGGACAGATACGCAGTATTTT. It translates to CASSQDATSGGTDTQYF.

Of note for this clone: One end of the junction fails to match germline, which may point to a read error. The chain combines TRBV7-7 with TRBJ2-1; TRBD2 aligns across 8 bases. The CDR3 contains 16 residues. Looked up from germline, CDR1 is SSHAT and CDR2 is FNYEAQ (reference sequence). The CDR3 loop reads CASSLTSDPSYNEQFF. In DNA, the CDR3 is TGTGCTAGCAGTCTGACTAGCGACCCCTCCTACAATGAGCAGTTCTTC.

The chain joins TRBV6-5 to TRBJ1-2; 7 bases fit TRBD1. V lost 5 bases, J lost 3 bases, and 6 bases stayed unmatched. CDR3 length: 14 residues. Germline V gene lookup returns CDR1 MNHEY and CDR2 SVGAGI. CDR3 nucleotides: TGTGCCAGCAGTAACCGAGGGACAGACTATGGCTACACCTTC. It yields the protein CASSNRGTDYGYTF.

The CDR3 nucleotides are TGTGCCAGCAGCGTAGAGGGACTATCGTCTAGCACAGATACGCAGTATTTT. Protein sequence: CASSVEGLSSSTDTQYF. The rearrangement links TRBV9 to TRBJ2-3, with TRBD2 matching over 7 bases. Germline-derived CDR1 and CDR2 are SGDLS and YYNGEE. J gave up 0 bases and V 0 bases, and 7 bases lay outside the gene matches. There are 17 residues in the CDR3.

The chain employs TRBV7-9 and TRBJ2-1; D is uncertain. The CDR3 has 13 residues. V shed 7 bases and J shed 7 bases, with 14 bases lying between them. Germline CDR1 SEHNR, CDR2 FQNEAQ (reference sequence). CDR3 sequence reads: CASTPAAGNEQFF. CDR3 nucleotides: TGTGCCAGCACTCCGGCTGCTGGGAATGAGCAGTTCTTC.

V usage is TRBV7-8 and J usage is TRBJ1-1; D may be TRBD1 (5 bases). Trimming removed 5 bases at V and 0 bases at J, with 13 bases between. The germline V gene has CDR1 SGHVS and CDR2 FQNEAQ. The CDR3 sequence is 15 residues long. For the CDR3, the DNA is TGTGCCAGCAGCACGGGGACCTCAATGAACACTGAAGCTTTCTTT. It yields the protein CASSTGTSMNTEAFF.

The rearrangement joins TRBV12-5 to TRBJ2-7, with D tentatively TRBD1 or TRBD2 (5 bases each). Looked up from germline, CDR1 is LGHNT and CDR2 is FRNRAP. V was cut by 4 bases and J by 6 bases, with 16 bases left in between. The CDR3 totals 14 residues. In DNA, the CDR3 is TGTGCTAGTGGTTCCCCATACCGGGACGGCGAGCAGTACTTC. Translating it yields CASGSPYRDGEQYF. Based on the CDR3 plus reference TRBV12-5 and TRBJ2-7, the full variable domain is DARVTQTPRHKVTEMGQEVTMRCQPILGHNTVFWYRQTMMQGLELLAYFRNRAPLDDSGMPKDRFSAEMPDATLATLKIQPSEPRDSAVYFCASGSPYRDGEQYFGPGTRLTVT.

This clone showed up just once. The CDR3 sequence is CASSFPPSGYTDTQYF. CDR3 nucleotide sequence: TGTGCCAGCAGTTTCCCACCTAGCGGGTACACAGATACGCAGTATTTT. The chain employs TRBV28 and TRBJ2-3; 8 bases line up with TRBD2. With V trimmed by 3 bases and J by 2 bases, 7 bases remained unmatched. Germline V gene sequence: CDR1 MDHEN, CDR2 SYDVKM. The CDR3 sequence is 16 residues long.